This TCR beta chain appears in the sequencing data of a study of identical twins. MiXCR was run by TCRdb on the 5' RACE reads, yielding one entry per CDR3 protein. This sample has under 900,000 distinct CDR3 sequences, with roughly 20% found just once. The CDR3 loop spans 15 amino acids. Germline V CDR1 and CDR2: SGHRS, YFSETQ. V dropped 2 bases and J dropped 8; count of bases not matched to a gene: 9. This same sample was also taken into another study, of T cells expressing NK-cell markers.

Sequenced material: PBMCs. This receptor was obtained from a woman aged 18-29 years in good health. The chain employs TRBV5-1 and TRBJ2-1, with 8 positions matching TRBD2. The CDR3 loop is CASSLIGGAGDEQFF. CDR3 coding DNA: TGCGCCAGCAGCTTAATCGGGGGGGCCGGCGATGAGCAGTTCTTC.